Following are 10 T cell receptor beta chains from one sample sequenced in a study of T cell responses to AZD1222 COVID-19 vaccine. Some clones are missing from TCRdb's copy, which holds only in-frame ones; the method was immunoSEQ multiplex PCR. The sample lists 200,000 or so clones; around 89% were seen once. Specimen: peripheral blood, collected on day 0 of AZD1222 vaccination. These receptors were taken from an adult in good health.

The chain carries TRBV5-1 and TRBJ2-7; D gene uncertain. The length of the CDR3 is 14 residues. In germline, CDR1 is SGHRS, CDR2 YFSETQ. The V end was cut by 2 bases, the J end by 1 base, with 10 bases between. Here the CDR3 DNA reads TGCGCCAGCAGCTTTTCCGACATTTCCTACGAGCAGTACTTC. As protein: CASSFSDISYEQYF.

This chain joins TRBV13 and TRBJ1-2; 9 bases map to TRBD1. The CDR3 covers 15 residues. V lost 4 bases, J lost 5 bases, and 8 bases stayed unmatched. Germline V gives CDR1 PRHDT, CDR2 FYEKMQ (reference sequence). CDR3 DNA sequence: TGTGCCAGCAGCTCGACAGGGGGAGGGTGGTATGGCTACACCTTC. Protein product: CASSSTGGGWYGYTF.

The gene calls are TRBV7-2 and TRBJ2-1, with 7 nucleotides matching TRBD2. Unmatched junction bases numbered 12, after V lost 4 bases and J lost 0 bases. CDR1 SGHTA and CDR2 FQGNSA come from the germline V gene. The CDR3 covers 18 residues. In DNA form, the CDR3 reads TGTGCCAGCAGCTCTCCCTCGTGGGCTAGCGGCTCCTACAATGAGCAGTTCTTC. This gives the protein CASSSPSWASGSYNEQFF.

The gene calls are TRBV29-1 and TRBJ2-6, with no clear D. The length of the CDR3 is 13 residues. Germline lookup yields CDR1 SQVTM and CDR2 ANQGSEA. The V gene lost 6 bases and the J gene lost 1 base, with 7 bases spanning the gap. The CDR3 nucleotides are TGCAGCGTGCAGACATCTGGGGCCAACGTCCTGACTTTC. Translated, it gives CSVQTSGANVLTF.

The chain is built from TRBV18 and TRBJ2-2; no reliable D call. The germline V gene encodes CDR1 KGHSH and CDR2 LQKENI. This CDR3 region has 14 residues. The V end was cut by 0 bases, the J end by 3 bases, with 5 bases between. CDR3 amino acids: CASSPPSYTGELFF. CDR3 in DNA: TGTGCCAGCTCACCACCCTCCTACACCGGGGAGCTGTTTTTT.

CDR3 protein: CASSLAQETQYF. CDR3 nucleotides: TGCGCCAGCAGCTTGGCCCAAGAGACCCAGTACTTC. V and J are TRBV5-1 and TRBJ2-5; D uncertain. Germline lookup yields CDR1 SGHRS and CDR2 YFSETQ. This CDR3 is built from 12 residues. The V end lost 0 bases, the J end lost 1 base, and 1 base lay between the germline ends. The full variable domain, in which reference TRBV5-1 and TRBJ2-5 provide the parts outside the CDR3, is KAGVTQTPRYLIKTRGQQVTLSCSPISGHRSVSWYQQTPGQGLQFLFEYFSETQRNKGNFPGRFSGRQFSNSRSEMNVSTLELGDSALYLCASSLAQETQYFGPGTRLLVL.

This clone showed up just once. The chain recombines TRBV9 with TRBJ2-5; the D gene is possibly TRBD1 (6 bases). The CDR3 contains 13 residues. V was shortened by 3 bases and J by 5 bases, with 11 bases between the two germline ends. Germline lookup yields CDR1 SGDLS and CDR2 YYNGEE. Here the CDR3 DNA reads TGTGCCAGCAGCGGGGGGCCATGGGAGACCCAGTACTTC. It encodes CASSGGPWETQYF. Full variable domain (missing parts from reference TRBV9 and TRBJ2-5): DSGVTQTPKHLITATGQRVTLRCSPRSGDLSVYWYQQSLDQGLQFLIQYYNGEERAKGNILERFSAQQFPDLHSELNLSSLELGDSALYFCASSGGPWETQYFGPGTRLLVL.

The chain joins TRBV3-1 (or the pseudogene TRBV3-2) to TRBJ1-3; possible D gene TRBD1, 5 bases. Germline V gives CDR1 LGHDT, CDR2 YNNKEL (reference sequence). The V and J ends lost 4 bases and 0 bases respectively, with 13 bases between them. CDR3 length: 16 amino acids. The CDR3 DNA is TGTGCCAGCAGCCTGGGGGGGGGAAGCTCTGGAAACACCATATATTTT. Its translation: CASSLGGGSSGNTIYF.

The V and J genes are TRBV28 and TRBJ1-4; D unclear. The CDR3 contains 20 residues. Trimming cost V 2 bases and J 7 bases, with 29 bases left between them. Germline loops: CDR1 MDHEN, CDR2 SYDVKM. CDR3 DNA: TGTGCCAGCAGTTTAGTTTCCCGAACTAGAGGACGAAGTTGGGGTGAAAAACTGTTTTTT. This codes for CASSLVSRTRGRSWGEKLFF.

This chain links TRBV19 with TRBJ1-5; TRBD1 matches at 8 bases. The length of the CDR3 is 14 residues. Losses at the gene ends were 8 bases for V and 0 bases for J; bases not matched to a gene: 3. Germline CDR1 is LNHDA and CDR2 is SQIVND (reference sequence). CDR3 sequence (DNA): TGTGCCAGTTACGGACAGGGTAGCAATCAGCCCCAGCATTTT. This sequence encodes CASYGQGSNQPQHF.